The present T cell receptor (beta chain) was sequenced within a study of T cell responses to AZD1222 COVID-19 vaccine. The study, taken as a whole, reports: Across spike, vaccine-associated CD4 TCRs were found, dominant at 160-218 and 743-854. Sampled repertoires all dated from after the peak T cell response.

On this clone itself: Its antigen is unknown.

TCRdb keeps only in-frame clones here, not all; method: immunoSEQ multiplex PCR. The table shows around 80,000 clones, with 75% to 90% occurring only once. The V and J ends lost 1 base and 0 bases respectively, with 7 bases between them. CDR3 length equals 14 residues. Per the germline V gene, CDR1 is SEHNR and CDR2 is FQNEAQ (reference sequence). The rearrangement links TRBV7-9 to TRBJ2-7; D is unresolved. This TCR came from an adult who received the AZD1222 COVID-19 vaccine. The specimen comprised peripheral blood, sampled 28 days after the second AZD1222 dose. The CDR3 spells CASSLVVNSYEQYF. CDR3 bases: TGTGCCAGCAGCTTAGTAGTGAACTCCTACGAGCAGTACTTC.